This T cell receptor (beta chain) was identified in a study of blood T cell repertoires in COVID-19. Germline V lookup: CDR1 SGHTA, CDR2 FQGNSA. V lost 0 bases and J lost 4; bases outside the gene matches: 3. This CDR3 is built from 14 residues. The assay was immunoSEQ multiplex PCR, and TCRdb's table has in-frame clones only and misses some. Of approximately 150,000 clones listed, around 90% were seen once; the top ten hold 1.5%. This chain joins TRBV7-2 and TRBJ2-7, with TRBD1 matching over 7 bases. The specimen sequenced was peripheral blood. This TCR derives from a woman aged 55-70 years with acute or convalescent COVID-19. The chain's CDR3 is CASSLAVQGYEQYF. The CDR3 nucleotides are TGTGCCAGCAGCTTAGCAGTACAGGGGTACGAGCAGTACTTC.